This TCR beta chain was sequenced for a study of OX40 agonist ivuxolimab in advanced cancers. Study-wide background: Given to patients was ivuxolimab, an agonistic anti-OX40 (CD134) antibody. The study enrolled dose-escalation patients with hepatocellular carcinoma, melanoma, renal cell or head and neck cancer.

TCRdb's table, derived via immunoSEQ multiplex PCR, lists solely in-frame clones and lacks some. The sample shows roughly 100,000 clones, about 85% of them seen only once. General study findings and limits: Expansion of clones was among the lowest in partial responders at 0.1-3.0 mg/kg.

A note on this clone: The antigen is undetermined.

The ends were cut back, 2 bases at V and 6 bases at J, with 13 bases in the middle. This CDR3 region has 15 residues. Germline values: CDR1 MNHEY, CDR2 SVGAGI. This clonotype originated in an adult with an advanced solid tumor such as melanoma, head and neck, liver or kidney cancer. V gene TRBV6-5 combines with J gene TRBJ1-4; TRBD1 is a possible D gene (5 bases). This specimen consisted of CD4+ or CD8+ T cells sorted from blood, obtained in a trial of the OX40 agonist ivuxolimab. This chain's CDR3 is CASSYEGGDDEKLFF. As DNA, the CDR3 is TGTGCCAGCAGTTACGAAGGCGGGGACGATGAAAAACTGTTTTTT.